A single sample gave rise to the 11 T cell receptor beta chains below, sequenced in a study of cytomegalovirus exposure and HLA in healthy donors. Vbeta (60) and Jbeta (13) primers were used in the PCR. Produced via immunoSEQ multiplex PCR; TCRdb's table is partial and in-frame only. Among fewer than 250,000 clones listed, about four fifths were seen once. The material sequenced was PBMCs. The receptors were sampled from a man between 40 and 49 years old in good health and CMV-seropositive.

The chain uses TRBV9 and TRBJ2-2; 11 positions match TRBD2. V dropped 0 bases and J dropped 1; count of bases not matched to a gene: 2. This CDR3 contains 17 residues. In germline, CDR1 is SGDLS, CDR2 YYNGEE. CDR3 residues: CASSVAGLAENTGELFF. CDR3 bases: TGTGCCAGCAGCGTAGCGGGACTAGCGGAGAACACCGGGGAGCTGTTTTTT.

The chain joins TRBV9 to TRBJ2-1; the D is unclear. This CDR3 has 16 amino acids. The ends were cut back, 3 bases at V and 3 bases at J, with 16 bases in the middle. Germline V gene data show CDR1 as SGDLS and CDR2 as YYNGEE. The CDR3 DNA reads TGTGCCAGCAGCGCAACCCACCACGCGGTCTACAATGAGCAGTTCTTC. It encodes CASSATHHAVYNEQFF.

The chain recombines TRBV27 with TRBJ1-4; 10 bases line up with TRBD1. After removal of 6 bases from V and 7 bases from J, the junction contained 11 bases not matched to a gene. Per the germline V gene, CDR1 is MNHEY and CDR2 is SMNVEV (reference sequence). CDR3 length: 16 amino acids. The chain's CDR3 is CASSYAPGQGLEKLFF. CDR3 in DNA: TGTGCCAGCAGCTACGCCCCGGGACAGGGGCTTGAAAAACTGTTTTTT.

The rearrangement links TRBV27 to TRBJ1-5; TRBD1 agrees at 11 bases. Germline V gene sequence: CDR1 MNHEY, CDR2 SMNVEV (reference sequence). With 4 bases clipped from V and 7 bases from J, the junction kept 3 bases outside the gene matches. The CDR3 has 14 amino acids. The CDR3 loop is CASSSDRGRQPQHF. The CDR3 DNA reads TGTGCCAGCAGTTCGGACAGGGGGCGACAGCCCCAGCATTTT.

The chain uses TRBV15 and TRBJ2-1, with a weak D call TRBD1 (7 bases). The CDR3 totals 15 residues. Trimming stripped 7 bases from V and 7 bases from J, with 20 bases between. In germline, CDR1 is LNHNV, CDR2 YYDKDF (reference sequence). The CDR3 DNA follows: TGTGCCACCAATCGCGGAGGGGGCGTTTGGAATGAGCAGTTCTTC. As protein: CATNRGGGVWNEQFF. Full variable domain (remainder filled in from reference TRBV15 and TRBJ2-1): DAMVIQNPRYQVTQFGKPVTLSCSQTLNHNVMYWYQQKSSQAPKLLFHYYDKDFNNEADTPDNFQSRRPNTSFCFLDIRSPGLGDTAMYLCATNRGGGVWNEQFFGPGTRLTVL.

CDR3 amino acids: CASSLEPGVNISPLHF. CDR3 in DNA: TGTGCCAGCAGCCTAGAGCCCGGGGTTAACATCTCACCCCTCCACTTT. V and J are TRBV9 and TRBJ1-6; D is ambiguous. The CDR3 is 16 residues long. CDR1 is SGDLS, CDR2 YYNGEE, per germline. Between the trimmed V and J ends, which lost 4 bases and 10 bases, there was a span of 21 bases.

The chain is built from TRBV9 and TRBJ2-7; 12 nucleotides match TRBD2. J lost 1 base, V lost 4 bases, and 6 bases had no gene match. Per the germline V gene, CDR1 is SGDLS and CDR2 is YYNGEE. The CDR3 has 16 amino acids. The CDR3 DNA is TGTGCCAGCAGCCCCCGGACTAGCGGGGCATCCTACGAGCAGTACTTC. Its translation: CASSPRTSGASYEQYF.

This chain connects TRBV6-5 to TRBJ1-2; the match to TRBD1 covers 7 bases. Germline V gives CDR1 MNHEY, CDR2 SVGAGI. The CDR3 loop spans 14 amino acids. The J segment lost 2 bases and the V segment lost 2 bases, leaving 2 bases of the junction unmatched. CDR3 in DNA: TGTGCCAGCAGTTACCTGGGACAGAACTATGGCTACACCTTC. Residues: CASSYLGQNYGYTF.

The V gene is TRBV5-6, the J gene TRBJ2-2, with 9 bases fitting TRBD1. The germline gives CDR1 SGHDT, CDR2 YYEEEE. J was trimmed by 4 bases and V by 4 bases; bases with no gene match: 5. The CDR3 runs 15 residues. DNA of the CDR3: TGTGCCAGCAGCCGGGGACAGGGTGGCACCGGGGAGCTGTTTTTT. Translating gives CASSRGQGGTGELFF.

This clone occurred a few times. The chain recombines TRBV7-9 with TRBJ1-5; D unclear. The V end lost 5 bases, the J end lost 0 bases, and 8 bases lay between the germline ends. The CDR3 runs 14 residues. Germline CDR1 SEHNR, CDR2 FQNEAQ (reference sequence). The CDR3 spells CASSPIGSNQPQHF. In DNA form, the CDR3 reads TGTGCCAGCAGCCCTATTGGTAGCAATCAGCCCCAGCATTTT.

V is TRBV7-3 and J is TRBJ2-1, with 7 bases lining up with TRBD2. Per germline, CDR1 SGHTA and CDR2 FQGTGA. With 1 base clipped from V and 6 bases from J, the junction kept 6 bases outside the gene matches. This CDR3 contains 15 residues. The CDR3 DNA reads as TGTGCCAGCAGCTTAATCGGGACTATGGGCAATGAGCAGTTCTTC. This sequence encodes CASSLIGTMGNEQFF.